This entry lists 10 T cell receptor beta chains sequenced from one sample in a study of blood T cell repertoires in COVID-19. The method was immunoSEQ multiplex PCR; TCRdb's version includes in-frame clones alone and lacks a portion of them. The table has roughly 50,000 clones, approximately 90% seen once. Material: peripheral blood. The source of these receptors is a woman between 55 and 75 years old with active COVID-19.

This sequence joins TRBV7-6 and TRBJ2-1, with 8 bases fitting TRBD2. In germline, CDR1 is SGHVS, CDR2 FNYEAQ. The V segment lost 3 bases and the J segment 7 bases; nucleotides outside the gene matches: 5. The length of the CDR3 is 14 residues. CDR3 loop: CASSFLAGGNEQFF. The CDR3, as DNA: TGTGCCAGCAGCTTTCTAGCGGGCGGTAATGAGCAGTTCTTC.

V and J are TRBV6-4 and TRBJ1-5; TRBD1 matches at 9 bases. Trimming took 3 bases from V and 1 from J; bases not matched to a gene: 4. The V gene's germline CDR1 is MRHNA and CDR2 SNTAGT. The CDR3 has 16 amino acids. The CDR3 here is CASSDGQGHSNQPQHF. Written as DNA, the CDR3 is TGTGCCAGCAGTGATGGACAGGGGCACAGCAATCAGCCCCAGCATTTT.

This sequence joins TRBV2 and TRBJ2-3, with D perhaps TRBD1 (6 bases). Germline CDR1 reads SNHLY; CDR2 reads FYNNEI. CDR3 size: 18 residues. V lost 0 bases, J lost 2 bases, and 18 bases lay in between. The CDR3, as DNA: TGTGCCAGCAGTGAAGCGCTTGGGCAGGGGATATCCACAGATACGCAGTATTTT. Its translation: CASSEALGQGISTDTQYF.

The V call is TRBV19, the J call TRBJ1-5; a weak D match, TRBD1 (5 bases). Germline lookup yields CDR1 LNHDA and CDR2 SQIVND (reference sequence). This CDR3 contains 17 residues. Between the trimmed V and J ends, which lost 7 bases and 0 bases, there was a span of 19 bases. CDR3 region: CASTGRGGSNSNQPQHF. CDR3 DNA sequence: TGTGCCAGTACGGGCCGGGGGGGGTCCAATAGCAATCAGCCCCAGCATTTT.

The CDR3 reads CASSLDTYQPQHF. The CDR3 DNA sequence: TGTGCCAGCAGTTTAGACACTTATCAGCCCCAGCATTTT. The chain links TRBV28 to TRBJ1-5; no firm D call. CDR1 and CDR2 (germline): MDHEN, SYDVKM. The V gene lost 2 bases and the J gene lost 5 bases, with 7 bases spanning the gap. The CDR3 is made up of 13 amino acids.

The V call is TRBV5-6, the J call TRBJ1-2, with TRBD1 matching 7 bases. Looked up from germline, CDR1 is SGHDT and CDR2 is YYEEEE. The CDR3 sequence is 17 residues long. J was trimmed by 4 bases and V by 2 bases; bases with no gene match: 14. Here the CDR3 reads CASSFRPLGQRTYGYTF. CDR3 coding DNA: TGTGCCAGCAGCTTCCGACCTCTGGGACAGAGAACCTATGGCTACACCTTC.

The rearrangement uses TRBV18 and TRBJ2-1, with D possibly TRBD2 on 6 matching bases. The CDR3 is 15 residues long. Trimming took off 6 bases at V and 2 bases at J, with 14 bases between the two ends. Germline V gene sequence: CDR1 KGHSH, CDR2 LQKENI. This chain's CDR3 is CASSQSGSAYNEQFF. The DNA for the CDR3 is TGTGCCAGCTCTCAGAGCGGGTCCGCCTACAATGAGCAGTTCTTC.

This clone was recorded only once. The chain employs TRBV7-2 and TRBJ1-6; no definite D call. The CDR3 extends over 14 amino acids. The V end lost 5 bases, the J end lost 7 bases, and 12 bases lay between the germline ends. Germline V gene lookup returns CDR1 SGHTA and CDR2 FQGNSA. The CDR3, as DNA: TGTGCCAGCAGCCCCCGGGTTAAAAATTCACCCCTCCACTTT. As protein: CASSPRVKNSPLHF.

The rearrangement joins TRBV6-5 to TRBJ2-7, with D maybe TRBD1 (5 bases). The CDR3 covers 14 residues. CDR1 and CDR2 (germline): MNHEY, SVGAGI. Trimming pared 6 bases from V and 2 bases from J, leaving 14 bases between. The DNA for the CDR3 is TGTGCCAGCAGCCTCTTGGGGCGACCCTACGAGCAGTACTTC. Amino acid sequence: CASSLLGRPYEQYF.

V and J are TRBV5-1 and TRBJ2-1, with D perhaps TRBD2 (6 bases). The CDR3 spans 15 residues. V lost 3 bases and J 3 bases, leaving 13 bases between the germline ends. Per the germline V gene, CDR1 is SGHRS and CDR2 is YFSETQ. This CDR3 is CASSWGRRDYNEQFF. The DNA of the CDR3 is TGCGCCAGCAGCTGGGGCCGGCGGGACTACAATGAGCAGTTCTTC.